This T cell receptor (beta chain) was recovered during a study of identical twins. Unique molecular identifiers were present on the cDNA, and a universal primer site came from template switching. One entry per CDR3 protein, called by TCRdb with MiXCR from the 5' RACE reads. Of 1.5 million or so distinct CDR3 sequences detected, about 32% appear once; the ten largest clones hold roughly 0.3%. There are a few counts of this clonotype. Its antigen is currently unknown. Study results and caveats: The study based its conclusions on cross-sectional statistical analysis and did not follow the same donors. Fewer insertions marked abundant cord blood beta clonotypes; young adult naive trended weakly, memory not at all. For monozygotic twins, models underestimated out-of-frame TCR alpha sharing.

The V gene lost 5 bases and the J gene lost 12 bases, with 20 bases spanning the gap. The CDR3 sequence is 13 residues long. Sequenced sample: cord blood. The receptor comes from a newborn girl in good health. The J gene is TRBJ2-7, the V gene TRBV12-3 or TRBV12-4; D is possibly TRBD2 (5 bases). The CDR3 region is CASSPPDLGGRYF. In DNA form, the CDR3 reads TGTGCCAGCAGTCCACCGGACCTCGGAGGTCGGTACTTC.